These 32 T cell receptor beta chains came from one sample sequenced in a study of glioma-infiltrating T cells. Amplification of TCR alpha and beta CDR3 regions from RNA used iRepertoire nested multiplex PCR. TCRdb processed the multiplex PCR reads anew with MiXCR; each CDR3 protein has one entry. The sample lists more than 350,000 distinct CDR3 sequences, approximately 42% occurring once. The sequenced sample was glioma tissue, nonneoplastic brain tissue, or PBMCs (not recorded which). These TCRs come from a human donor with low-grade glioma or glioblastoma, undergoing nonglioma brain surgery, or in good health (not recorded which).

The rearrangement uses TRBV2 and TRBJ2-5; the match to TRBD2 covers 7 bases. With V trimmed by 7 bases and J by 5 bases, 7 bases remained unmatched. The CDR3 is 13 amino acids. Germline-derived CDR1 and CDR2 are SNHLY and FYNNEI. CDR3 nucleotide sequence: TGTGCCAGCAATTCGGGAGGAGCTGAGACCCAGTACTTC. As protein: CASNSGGAETQYF.

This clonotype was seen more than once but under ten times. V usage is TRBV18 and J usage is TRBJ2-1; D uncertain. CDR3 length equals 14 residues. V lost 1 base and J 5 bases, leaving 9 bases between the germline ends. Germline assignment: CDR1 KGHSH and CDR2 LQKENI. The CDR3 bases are TGTGCCAGCTCACCACAACCTAGGCACAATGAGCAGTTCTTC. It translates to CASSPQPRHNEQFF. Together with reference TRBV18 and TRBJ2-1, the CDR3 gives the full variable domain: NAGVMQNPRHLVRRRGQEARLRCSPMKGHSHVYWYRQLPEEGLKFMVYLQKENIIDESGMPKERFSAEFPKEGPSILRIQQVVRGDSAAYFCASSPQPRHNEQFFGPGTRLTVL.

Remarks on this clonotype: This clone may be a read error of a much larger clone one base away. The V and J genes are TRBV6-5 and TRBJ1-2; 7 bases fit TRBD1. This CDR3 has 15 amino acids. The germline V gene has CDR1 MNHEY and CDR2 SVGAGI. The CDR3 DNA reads TGTGCCAGCGGTTACCTACCCGGGACAGCGTATGGCTACACCTTC. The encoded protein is CASGYLPGTAYGYTF.

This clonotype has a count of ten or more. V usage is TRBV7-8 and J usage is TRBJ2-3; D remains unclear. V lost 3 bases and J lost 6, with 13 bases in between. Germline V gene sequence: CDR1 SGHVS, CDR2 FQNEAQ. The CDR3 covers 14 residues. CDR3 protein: CASSFLTIGDTQYF. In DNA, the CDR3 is TGTGCCAGCAGCTTTCTCACCATAGGGGATACGCAGTATTTT.

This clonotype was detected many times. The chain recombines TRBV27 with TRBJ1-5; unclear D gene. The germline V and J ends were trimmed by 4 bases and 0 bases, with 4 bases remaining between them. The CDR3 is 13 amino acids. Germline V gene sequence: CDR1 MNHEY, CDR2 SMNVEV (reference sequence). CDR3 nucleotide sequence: TGTGCCAGCAGTTGGTATAGCAATCAGCCCCAGCATTTT. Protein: CASSWYSNQPQHF.

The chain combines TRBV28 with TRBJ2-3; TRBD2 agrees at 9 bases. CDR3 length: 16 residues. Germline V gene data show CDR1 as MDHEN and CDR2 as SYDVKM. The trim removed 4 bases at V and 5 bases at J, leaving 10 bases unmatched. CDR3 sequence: CASSSPGTSYEDTQYF. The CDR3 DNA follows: TGTGCCAGCAGTTCCCCCGGGACTAGCTATGAAGATACGCAGTATTTT. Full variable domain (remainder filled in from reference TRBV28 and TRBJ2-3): DVKVTQSSRYLVKRTGEKVFLECVQDMDHENMFWYRQDPGLGLRLIYFSYDVKMKEKGDIPEGYSVSREKKERFSLILESASTNQTSMYLCASSSPGTSYEDTQYFGPGTRLTVL.

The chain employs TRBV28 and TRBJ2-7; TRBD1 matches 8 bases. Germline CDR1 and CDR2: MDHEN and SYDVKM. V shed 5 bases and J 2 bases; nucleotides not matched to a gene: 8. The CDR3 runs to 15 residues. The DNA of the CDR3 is TGTGCCAGCAGTACAGGGGGGATAAGAGCCTACGAGCAGTACTTC. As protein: CASSTGGIRAYEQYF.

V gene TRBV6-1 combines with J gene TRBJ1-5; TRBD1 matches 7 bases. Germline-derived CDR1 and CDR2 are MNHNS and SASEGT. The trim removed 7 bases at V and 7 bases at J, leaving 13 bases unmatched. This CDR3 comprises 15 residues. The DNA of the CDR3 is TGTGCCAGCACCCCACGCGGGGACAGAGAACAGCCCCAGCATTTT. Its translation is CASTPRGDREQPQHF.

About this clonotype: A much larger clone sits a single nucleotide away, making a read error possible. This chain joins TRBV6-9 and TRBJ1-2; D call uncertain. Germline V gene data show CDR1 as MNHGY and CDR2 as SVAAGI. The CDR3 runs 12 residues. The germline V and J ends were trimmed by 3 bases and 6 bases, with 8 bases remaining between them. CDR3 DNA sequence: TGTGCCAGCAGTTACGGTGTCGATGGCTACACCTTC. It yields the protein CASSYGVDGYTF.

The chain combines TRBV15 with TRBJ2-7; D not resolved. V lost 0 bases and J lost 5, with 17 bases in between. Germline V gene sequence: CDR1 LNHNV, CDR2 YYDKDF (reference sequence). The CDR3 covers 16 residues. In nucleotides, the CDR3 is TGTGCCACCAGCAGAGATCGGGTGACACTCGCCGACGAGCAGTACTTC. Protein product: CATSRDRVTLADEQYF.

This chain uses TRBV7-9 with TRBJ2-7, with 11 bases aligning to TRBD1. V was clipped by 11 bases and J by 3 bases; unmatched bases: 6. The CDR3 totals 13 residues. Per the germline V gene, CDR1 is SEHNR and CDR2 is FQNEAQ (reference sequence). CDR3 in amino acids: CAGSGTGGYEQYF. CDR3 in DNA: TGTGCCGGCTCCGGGACAGGGGGCTACGAGCAGTACTTC.

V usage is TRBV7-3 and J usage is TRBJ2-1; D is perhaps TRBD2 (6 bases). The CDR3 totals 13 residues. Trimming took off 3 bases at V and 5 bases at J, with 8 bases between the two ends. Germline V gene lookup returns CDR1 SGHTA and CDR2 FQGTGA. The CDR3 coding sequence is TGTGCCAGCAGCTTCGGGGGAAACAATGAGCAGTTCTTC. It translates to CASSFGGNNEQFF.

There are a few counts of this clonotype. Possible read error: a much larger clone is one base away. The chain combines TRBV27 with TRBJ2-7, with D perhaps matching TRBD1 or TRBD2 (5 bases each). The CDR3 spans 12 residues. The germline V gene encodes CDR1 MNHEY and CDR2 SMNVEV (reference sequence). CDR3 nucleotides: TGTGCCACGGGACCCCACTCCTACGAGCAGCACTTC. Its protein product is CATGPHSYEQHF.

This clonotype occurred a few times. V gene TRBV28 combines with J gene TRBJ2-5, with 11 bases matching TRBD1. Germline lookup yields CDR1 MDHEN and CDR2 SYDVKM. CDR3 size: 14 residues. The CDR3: CAASGTGGQETQYF. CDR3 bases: TGTGCGGCGAGTGGGACAGGGGGACAAGAGACCCAGTACTTC.

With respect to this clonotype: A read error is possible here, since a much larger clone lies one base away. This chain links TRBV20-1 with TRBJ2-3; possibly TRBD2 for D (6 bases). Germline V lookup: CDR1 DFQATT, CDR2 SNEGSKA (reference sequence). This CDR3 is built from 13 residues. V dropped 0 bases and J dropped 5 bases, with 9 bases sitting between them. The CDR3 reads CSARDAGKDTQYF. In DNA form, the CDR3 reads TGCAGTGCTAGAGATGCGGGGAAAGATACGCAGTATTTT.

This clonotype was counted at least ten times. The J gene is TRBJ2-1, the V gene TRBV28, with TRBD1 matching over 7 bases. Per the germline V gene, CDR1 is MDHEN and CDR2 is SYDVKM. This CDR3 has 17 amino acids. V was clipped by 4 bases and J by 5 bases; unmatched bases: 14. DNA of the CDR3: TGTGCCAGCAGTTCTCAAACCTTGGACAGGCAAAACAATGAGCAGTTCTTC. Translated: CASSSQTLDRQNNEQFF.

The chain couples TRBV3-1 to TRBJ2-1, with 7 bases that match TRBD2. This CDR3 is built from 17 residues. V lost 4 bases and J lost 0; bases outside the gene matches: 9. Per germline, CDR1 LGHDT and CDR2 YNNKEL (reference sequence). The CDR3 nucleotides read TGTGCCAGCAGCCGTTGGTCGGGACTACGCTCCTACAATGAGCAGTTCTTC. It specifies CASSRWSGLRSYNEQFF.

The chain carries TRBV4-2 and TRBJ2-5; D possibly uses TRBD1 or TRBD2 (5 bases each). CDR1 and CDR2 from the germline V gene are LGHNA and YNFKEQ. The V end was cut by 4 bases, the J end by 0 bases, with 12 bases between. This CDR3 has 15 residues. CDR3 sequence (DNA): TGTGCCAGCAGCCGGGGCTCGGGGTACCAAGAGACCCAGTACTTC. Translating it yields CASSRGSGYQETQYF.

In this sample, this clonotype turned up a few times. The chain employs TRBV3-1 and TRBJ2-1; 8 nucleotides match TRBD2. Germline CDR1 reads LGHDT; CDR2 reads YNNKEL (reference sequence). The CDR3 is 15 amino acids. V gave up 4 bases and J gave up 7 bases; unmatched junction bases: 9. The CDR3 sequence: CASSPSGSFGNEQFF. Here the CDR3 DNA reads TGTGCCAGCAGCCCCAGCGGGAGCTTTGGGAATGAGCAGTTCTTC.

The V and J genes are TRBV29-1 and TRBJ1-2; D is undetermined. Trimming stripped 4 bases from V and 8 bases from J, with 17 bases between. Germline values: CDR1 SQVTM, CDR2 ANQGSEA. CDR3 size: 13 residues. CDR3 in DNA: TGCAGCGTTGGTTTTGACATCTATGACGGCTACACCTTC. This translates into CSVGFDIYDGYTF.

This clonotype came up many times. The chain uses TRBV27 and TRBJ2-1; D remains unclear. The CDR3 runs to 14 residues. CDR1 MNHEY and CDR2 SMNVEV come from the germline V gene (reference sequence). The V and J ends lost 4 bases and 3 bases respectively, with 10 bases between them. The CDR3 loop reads CASSSQTGYNEQFF. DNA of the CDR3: TGTGCCAGCAGTTCCCAGACGGGCTACAATGAGCAGTTCTTC.

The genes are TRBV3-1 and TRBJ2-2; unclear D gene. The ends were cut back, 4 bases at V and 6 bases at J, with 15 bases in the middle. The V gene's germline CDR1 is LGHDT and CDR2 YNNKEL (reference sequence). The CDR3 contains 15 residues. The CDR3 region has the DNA TGTGCCAGCAGCCCACGATCCGGGTTGGCCGGGGAGCTGTTTTTT. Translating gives CASSPRSGLAGELFF.

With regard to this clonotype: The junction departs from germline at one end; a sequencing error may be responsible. The CDR3 bases are TGTGCCAGCAGTTTATCGACGCCGGCCAACTATGGCTACATCTTC. It codes for CASSLSTPANYGYIF. This chain links TRBV27 with TRBJ1-2; D unclear. Germline values: CDR1 MNHEY, CDR2 SMNVEV (reference sequence). The CDR3 spans 15 residues.

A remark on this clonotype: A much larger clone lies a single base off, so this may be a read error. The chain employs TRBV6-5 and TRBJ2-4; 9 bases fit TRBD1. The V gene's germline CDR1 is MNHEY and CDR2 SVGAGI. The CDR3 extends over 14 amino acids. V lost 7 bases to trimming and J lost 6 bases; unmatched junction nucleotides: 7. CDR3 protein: CASKRGQGLNIQYF. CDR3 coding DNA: TGTGCCAGCAAAAGAGGACAGGGGTTAAACATTCAGTACTTC.

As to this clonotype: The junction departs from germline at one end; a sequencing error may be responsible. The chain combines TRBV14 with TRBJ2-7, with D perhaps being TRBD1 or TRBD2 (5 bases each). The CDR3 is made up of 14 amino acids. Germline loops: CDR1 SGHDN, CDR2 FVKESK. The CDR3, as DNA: TGTGCCAGCAGCCAAGCCGTCGGGACCTACGGGCAGTACTTC. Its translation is CASSQAVGTYGQYF.

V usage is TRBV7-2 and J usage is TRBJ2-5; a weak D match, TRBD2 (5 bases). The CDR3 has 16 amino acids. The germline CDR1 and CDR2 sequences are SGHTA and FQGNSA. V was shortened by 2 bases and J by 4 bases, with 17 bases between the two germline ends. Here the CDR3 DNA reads TGTGCCAGCAGCTTACTTGCCGGACTCAGTGTAGAGACCCAGTACTTC. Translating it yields CASSLLAGLSVETQYF.

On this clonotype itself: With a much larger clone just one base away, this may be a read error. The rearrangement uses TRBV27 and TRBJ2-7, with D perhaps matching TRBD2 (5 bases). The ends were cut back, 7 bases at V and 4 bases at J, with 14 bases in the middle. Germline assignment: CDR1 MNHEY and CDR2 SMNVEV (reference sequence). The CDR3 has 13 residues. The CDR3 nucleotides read TGTGCCAGCAATCCCGGGATCGCGTACGAGCAGTACTTC. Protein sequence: CASNPGIAYEQYF.

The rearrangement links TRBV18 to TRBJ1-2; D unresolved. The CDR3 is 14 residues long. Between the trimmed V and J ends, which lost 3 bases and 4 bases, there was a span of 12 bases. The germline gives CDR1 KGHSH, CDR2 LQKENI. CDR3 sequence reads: CASSPLLGIYGYTF. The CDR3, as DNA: TGTGCCAGCTCACCTTTATTGGGGATCTATGGCTACACCTTC.

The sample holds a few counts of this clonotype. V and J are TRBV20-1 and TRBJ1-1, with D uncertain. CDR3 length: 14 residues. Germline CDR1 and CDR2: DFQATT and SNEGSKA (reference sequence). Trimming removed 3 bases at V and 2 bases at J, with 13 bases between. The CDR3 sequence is CSASLGRINTEAFF. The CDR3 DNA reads TGCAGTGCTAGCCTAGGCCGAATAAACACTGAAGCTTTCTTT.

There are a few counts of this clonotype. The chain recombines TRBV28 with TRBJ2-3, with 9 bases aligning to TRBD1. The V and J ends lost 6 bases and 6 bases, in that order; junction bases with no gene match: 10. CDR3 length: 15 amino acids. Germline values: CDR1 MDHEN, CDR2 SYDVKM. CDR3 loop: CASSHRDRVRDTQYF. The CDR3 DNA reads TGTGCCAGCAGCCACCGGGACAGGGTAAGGGATACGCAGTATTTT. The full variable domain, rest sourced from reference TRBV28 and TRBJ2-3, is DVKVTQSSRYLVKRTGEKVFLECVQDMDHENMFWYRQDPGLGLRLIYFSYDVKMKEKGDIPEGYSVSREKKERFSLILESASTNQTSMYLCASSHRDRVRDTQYFGPGTRLTVL.

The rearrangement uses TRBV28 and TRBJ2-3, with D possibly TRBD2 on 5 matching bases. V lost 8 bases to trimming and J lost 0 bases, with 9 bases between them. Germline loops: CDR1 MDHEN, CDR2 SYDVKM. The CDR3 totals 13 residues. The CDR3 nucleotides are TGTGCCAGCGGTTCGGGAAGCACAGATACGCAGTATTTT. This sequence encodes CASGSGSTDTQYF.

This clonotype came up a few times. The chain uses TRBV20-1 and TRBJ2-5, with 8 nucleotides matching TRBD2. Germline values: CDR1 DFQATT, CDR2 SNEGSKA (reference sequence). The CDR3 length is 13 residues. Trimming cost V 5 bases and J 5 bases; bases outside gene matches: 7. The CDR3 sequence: CSAGTSGGETQYF. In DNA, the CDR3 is TGCAGTGCTGGGACTTCGGGAGGGGAGACCCAGTACTTC.